A single sample gave rise to the 11 T cell receptor beta chains below, sequenced in a study of shared clonotypes between healthy human individuals. Profiled with immunoSEQ multiplex PCR; TCRdb holds only in-frame clones, not every one. The sample shows 1 million to 1.3 million clones, 75% to 85% of them seen only once. Input material: memory CD4+ T cells from PBMCs. Regarding subset: CD45RA-negative fraction. These receptors were collected from a man between 18 and 35 years old in good health. Some clones in this sample may be carry-over from other donors' samples.

This chain links TRBV6-5 with TRBJ1-3; D not certain. The V gene lost 5 bases and the J gene lost 3 bases, with 11 bases spanning the gap. The CDR3 has 14 residues. Germline CDR1 and CDR2: MNHEY and SVGAGI. This CDR3 reads CASSRSRVGNTIYF. In DNA, the CDR3 is TGTGCCAGCAGTCGATCAAGGGTTGGAAACACCATATATTTT.

This clone was counted between two and nine times. The chain uses TRBV2 and TRBJ2-7; D may be TRBD2 (6 bases). This CDR3 spans 17 amino acids. CDR1 SNHLY and CDR2 FYNNEI come from the germline V gene. V lost 3 bases, J lost 0 bases, and 18 bases lay in between. The CDR3 bases are TGTGCCAGCAGTGATCGGCGGGGTGAGGTGTCCTCCTACGAGCAGTACTTC. This codes for CASSDRRGEVSSYEQYF.

The chain joins TRBV5-1 to TRBJ1-1; D unresolved. The CDR3 sequence is 15 residues long. The germline V gene encodes CDR1 SGHRS and CDR2 YFSETQ. Between the trimmed V and J ends, which lost 4 bases and 3 bases, there was a span of 16 bases. CDR3 DNA: TGCGCCAGCAGCGAGGTGGTCGGTGGGTACACTGAAGCTTTCTTT. Amino acid sequence: CASSEVVGGYTEAFF.

CDR3 amino acids: CASRRTAAYEQYF. CDR3 sequence (DNA): TGTGCCAGCAGAAGGACGGCCGCCTACGAGCAGTACTTC. V and J are TRBV14 and TRBJ2-7; D uncertain. This CDR3 has 13 amino acids. Deletions cut 6 bases from V and 2 bases from J, with 11 bases between. The germline V gene has CDR1 SGHDN and CDR2 FVKESK.

The chain employs TRBV4-2 and TRBJ2-3; 12 bases fit TRBD2. Per the germline V gene, CDR1 is LGHNA and CDR2 is YNFKEQ. V was clipped by 7 bases and J by 0 bases; unmatched bases: 2. The CDR3 totals 15 residues. The CDR3 DNA sequence: TGTGCCAGCACCGGGACTAGCGGGAGCACAGATACGCAGTATTTT. Protein: CASTGTSGSTDTQYF.

The rearrangement links TRBV4-2 to TRBJ2-7; possible D gene TRBD2, 6 bases. Germline-derived CDR1 and CDR2 are LGHNA and YNFKEQ. CDR3 size: 16 residues. Trimming removed 2 bases from V and 2 bases from J, with 16 bases in between. CDR3 in amino acids: CASSQNRDSRTYEQYF. The CDR3 DNA reads as TGTGCCAGCAGCCAAAACCGGGACTCCCGTACCTACGAGCAGTACTTC.

The CDR3 bases are TGTGCCAGCAGTTTATTCCCGGGTTTGAGCGAGCAGTACTTC. Residues: CASSLFPGLSEQYF. The V call is TRBV28, the J call TRBJ2-5; no definite D call. The J call is doubtful: the DNA matches TRBJ2-7 better. CDR3 length equals 14 residues. From germline, CDR1 is MDHEN and CDR2 SYDVKM.

A single count supports this clone. The J gene is TRBJ2-1, the V gene TRBV6-1, with D maybe TRBD1 (6 bases). Germline CDR1 reads MNHNS; CDR2 reads SASEGT. V shed 4 bases and J shed 15 bases, with 19 bases lying between them. The CDR3 is 13 residues long. CDR3 in DNA: TGTGCCAGCAGTGCCCTTAGGGGGAGCGGCGGGTTCTTC. It yields the protein CASSALRGSGGFF.

The chain links TRBV10-3 to TRBJ1-1; TRBD1 is a possible D gene (5 bases). The germline gives CDR1 ENHRY, CDR2 SYGVKD. This CDR3 is 16 amino acids long. Trimming cost V 0 bases and J 8 bases, with 19 bases left between them. The CDR3 loop reads CAISESIRGLGAEAFF. The CDR3 DNA reads TGTGCCATCAGTGAGTCGATTCGGGGCCTTGGGGCAGAAGCTTTCTTT.

A few counts support this clone. The chain is built from TRBV9 and TRBJ1-3, with D uncertain. CDR1 is SGDLS and CDR2 is YYNGEE in the germline V gene. The ends were cut back, 3 bases at V and 8 bases at J, with 12 bases in the middle. CDR3 length: 13 amino acids. CDR3 DNA sequence: TGTGCCAGCAGCGCGACCGTATGGGACACCATATATTTT. It specifies CASSATVWDTIYF.

This chain connects TRBV6-1 to TRBJ2-5; D remains ambiguous. V was pared by 4 bases and J by 1 base, with 7 bases between. Germline CDR1 and CDR2: MNHNS and SASEGT. CDR3 length equals 13 residues. The CDR3 is CASSVQPQETQYF. The CDR3 DNA follows: TGTGCCAGCAGTGTCCAGCCCCAAGAGACCCAGTACTTC.